Sequencing of this T cell receptor (beta chain) was carried out in a study of shared clonotypes between healthy human individuals (dated by TCRdb to 2020 to 2022). For the wider study: A couple of women and a few men aged 18 to 49 years were included in the cohort. To estimate repertoire size and how much clonotypes are shared between individuals, the study performed deep sequencing of blood TCR repertoires from a few healthy adults. Different laboratories and diverse techniques were used to prepare libraries and sequence TCR repertoires, to increase sequencing depth and limit assay-specific biases. Per donor, leukapheresis produced somewhere between about 0.94 and 9 billion PBMCs. For each donor, CD4 naive and CD4 memory were each given three plates, CD8 naive was given two plates, and CD8 memory was given one plate.

Counted from cysteine to phenylalanine, this CDR3 has 17 amino acids. Only the CDR3 portion is preserved as DNA: 51 bases, with reading frame beginning at the first base. Notes on this clone: Its antigen is not yet known. Per-nucleotide qualities are absent, and no much larger clonotype sits a single base away.

Using the deep immunoSEQ assay, multiplex PCR amplified TCR CDR3 regions from genomic DNA. Genomic DNA extracted from each cell subset was distributed evenly over all wells of several immunoSEQ 96-well plates, and each plate served as one replicate. For sorted subsets, 150 to 250 ng of genomic DNA, equivalent to 25,000 to 35,000 T cell genomes, went into each replicate PCR. Purified libraries were quantified with a Qubit 3.0 fluorometer, sized on a Bioanalyzer 2100, and re-quantified with the KAPA Library Quantification kit. Every immunoSEQ 96-well plate was sequenced on a separate single-read 150-cycle Illumina NextSeq 550 flow cell. In the source study's methods: Because only junctional sequences without quality scores were contained in the immunoSEQ output, filtering matching that applied to full-length reads could not be performed. To assign V/J genes and CDR3, sequences were annotated using PyIR, a Python wrapper for IgBLAST v1.9, with IMGT germline references. Reads were filtered out if the reads had weak V/J assignments (E-value above 1e-6), no CDR3, stop codons, out-of-frame junctions, or ambiguous translated residues. V3J clonotypes were defined as sequences sharing the same inferred V gene, J gene, and CDR3 amino acid sequence. To compute the percentage overlap between repertoires, the number of shared unique clonotypes was divided by the size of the smaller repertoire. Richness of each repertoire was evaluated using RTK rarefaction, the Chao1 estimator, and Recon v2.1 estimates of unobserved clonotypes. OLGA was used to compute generation probabilities for all TCRbeta clonotypes that the gDNA method yielded from a handful of donors. The immuneACCESS repertoire file appears here via TCRdb, limited to in-frame rearrangements. These files lack a portion of the clones; in checked studies, under half of the deficit traces to unresolved V genes, and the cause of the others is not known. V and J calls and clone size are given by that table; D and trimming were obtained from the DNA. In this sample the table shows approximately 2.3 million clones, about 92% of which occur a single time. Jointly, the top ten make up 0.35% to 0.5% of the sample.

The donors were healthy, HIV-negative adults who had no recently reported acute infections or vaccinations. Every donor was a Caucasian adult residing in Nashville, Tennessee, USA. CD4+ T cells were enriched through magnetic negative selection, after which naive cells were positively selected on CD45RA and the remaining negative fraction served as the memory subset. Blood was obtained by leukapheresis, after which PBMCs were separated by Ficoll-Histopaque density gradient centrifugation and cryopreserved in liquid nitrogen vapor phase. Purity and quantity of every magnetically sorted T cell population were checked by analytical flow cytometry. From each sorted fraction, genomic DNA was isolated and quantified by UV absorbance on a Nanodrop 2000c. Beyond this particular receptor, the publication reports: Larger estimated clonotype richness was generally found for naive subsets than for memory subsets. Because the study included only a small number of donors, the genetic and exposure-history diversity represented was limited. Sharing across a few donors was observed for roughly 5.4% of naive CD4, over 3% of naive CD8, over 2% of memory CD4, and about 0.4% of memory CD8 clonotypes. Rarefaction of sorted-subset datasets indicated incomplete sequencing despite the large sequencing depth. Compared with non-shared clonotypes, the clonotypes found in all four sorted-subset donors had higher generation probabilities. Sampling was limited to blood, and TCR repertoires in tissue likely differ from TCR repertoires in blood. Pairwise subsampling indicated that sequencing depth was expected to affect the degree of clonotype sharing among donors.

Sequences were obtained from naive CD4+ T cells from PBMCs. The cell subset or site tag for this specimen amounts to: CD45RA+ positively selected. This TCR was recovered from a man younger than 35 in good health. Some clones in this sample may be carry-over from other donors' samples. The chain is encoded by TRBV21-1 joined to TRBJ2-2; the table's D call TRBD1 went unverified against the DNA. TRBV21-1 is classified as a pseudogene. The nucleotides read TGTGCCAGCAGAGACATCCCAGGGGGCAGGCGAACCGGGGAGCTGTTTTTT. The encoded protein is CASRDIPGGRRTGELFF.